Sequencing of this T cell receptor beta chain was carried out in a study of T cells in Graves' hyperthyroidism and ophthalmopathy. Study background: Before any treatment, at initial diagnosis, peripheral blood was collected.

V was clipped by 2 bases and J by 3 bases; unmatched bases: 8. Germline V gene data show CDR1 as SGHTA and CDR2 as FQGNSA. The CDR3 is 18 amino acids. Comments on this clonotype: Its antigen is not identified.

TCR beta CDR3 region amplification was performed from RNA transcripts. HTBI primers drove first-round RT-PCR of the TCR CDR3. TCRdb processed the multiplex PCR reads anew with MiXCR; each CDR3 protein has one entry. The sample includes about 500,000 distinct CDR3 sequences, 13% to 15% of them seen just once. Patients were excluded because of uncontrolled infection, other autoimmune disease, pregnancy or lactation. PBMCs were obtained from approximately 9.2 ml fresh peripheral blood. The study's findings and limits: The model forecast ophthalmopathy, anticipating it by a median around 6.5 months before onset.

V is TRBV7-2 and J is TRBJ2-7; TRBD2 matches at 15 bases. This receptor was obtained from a woman aged 18-35 years with Graves' hyperthyroidism. The sample was blood. DNA for the CDR3: TGTGCCAGCAGCTTAAGGACTAGCGGGAGGGGGTTATTCTACGAGCAGTACTTC. Translating it yields CASSLRTSGRGLFYEQYF.